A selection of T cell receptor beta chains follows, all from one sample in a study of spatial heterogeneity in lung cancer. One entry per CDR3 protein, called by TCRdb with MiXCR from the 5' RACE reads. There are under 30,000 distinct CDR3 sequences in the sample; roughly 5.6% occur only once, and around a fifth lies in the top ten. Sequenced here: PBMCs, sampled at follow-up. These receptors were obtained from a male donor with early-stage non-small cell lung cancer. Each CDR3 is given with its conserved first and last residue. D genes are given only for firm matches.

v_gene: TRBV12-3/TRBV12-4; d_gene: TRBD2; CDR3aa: CASSLEAGGSGSIRNEQFF
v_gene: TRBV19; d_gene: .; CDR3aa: CASSTPTGFDPHQPQHF
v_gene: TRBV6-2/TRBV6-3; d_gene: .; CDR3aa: CASRTAIDGYTF
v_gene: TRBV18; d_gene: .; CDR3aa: CASSRDSNQPQHF
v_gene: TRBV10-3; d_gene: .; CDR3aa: CAIADRQETQYF
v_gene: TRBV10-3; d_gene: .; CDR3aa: CAVRLEGQDTQYF
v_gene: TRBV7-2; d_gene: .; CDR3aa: CASSSGYWGRGNTIYF
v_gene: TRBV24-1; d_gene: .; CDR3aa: CATSNFYPRGALLQHF
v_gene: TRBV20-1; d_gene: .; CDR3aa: CSARATTLRSPLHF
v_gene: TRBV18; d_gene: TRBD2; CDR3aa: CASSPHASGRASYNEQFF
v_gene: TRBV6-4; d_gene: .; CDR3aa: CASSDGYNNEQFF
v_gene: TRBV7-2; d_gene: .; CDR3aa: CASSLGSISNQPQHF
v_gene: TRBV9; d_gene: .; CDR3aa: CASSVEGLGSGEQFF
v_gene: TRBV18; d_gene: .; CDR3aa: CASSTRVRADYGYTF
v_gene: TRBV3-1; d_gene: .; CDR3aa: CASSQVHSTDTQYF
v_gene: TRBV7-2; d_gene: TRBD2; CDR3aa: CASSLAWLAGAYNEQFF
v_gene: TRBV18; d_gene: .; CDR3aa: CASSPGTSEKLFF
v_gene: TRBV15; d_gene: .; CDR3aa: CATSKHGANTEAFF
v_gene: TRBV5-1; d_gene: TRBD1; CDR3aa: CASSSGTGDTEAFF
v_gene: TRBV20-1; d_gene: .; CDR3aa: CSAITEPSGNQPQHF
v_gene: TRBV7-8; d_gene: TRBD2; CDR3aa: CASSLEGTSGMTGELFF
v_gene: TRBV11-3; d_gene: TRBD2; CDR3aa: CASSPKAGEKDTQYF
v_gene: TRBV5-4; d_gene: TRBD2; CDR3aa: CASSPGGAGGPHEQFF
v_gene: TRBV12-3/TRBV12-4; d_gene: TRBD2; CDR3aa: CASRLAGVNNIQYF
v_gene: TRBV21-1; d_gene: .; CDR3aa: CASSKGGTSGSGTDTQYF
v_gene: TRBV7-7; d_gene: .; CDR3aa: CASSLGGGPQETQYF
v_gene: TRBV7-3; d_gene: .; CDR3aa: CASSLMGGVTEAFF
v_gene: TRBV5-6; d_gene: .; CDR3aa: CASSLARVGYEQYF
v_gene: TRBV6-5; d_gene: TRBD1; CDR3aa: CASRLQGAGAQFF
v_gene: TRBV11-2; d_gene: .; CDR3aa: CASSYSRDTSYNEQFF
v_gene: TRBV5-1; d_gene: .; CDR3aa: CASSLVGAADNSPLHF
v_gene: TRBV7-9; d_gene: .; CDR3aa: CASSADSGAGTQYF
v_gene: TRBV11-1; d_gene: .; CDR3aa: CASSSGGPGGTDTQYF
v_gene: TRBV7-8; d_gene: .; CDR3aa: CASSLGTHNYGYTF
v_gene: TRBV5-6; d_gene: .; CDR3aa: CASSRDGLLSSGANVLTF
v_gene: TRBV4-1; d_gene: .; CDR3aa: CASSQDLGRLNTEAFF
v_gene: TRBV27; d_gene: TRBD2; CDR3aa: CASSFVAGGIGELFF
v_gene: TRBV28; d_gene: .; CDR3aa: CASSLEPQHF
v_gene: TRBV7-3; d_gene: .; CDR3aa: CASRSGPSYGYTF
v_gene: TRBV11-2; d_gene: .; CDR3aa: CASSFEGPLTNTGELFF
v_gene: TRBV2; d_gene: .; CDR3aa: CASRVRRNQETQYF
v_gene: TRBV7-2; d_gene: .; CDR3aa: CASSLGTAADTQYF
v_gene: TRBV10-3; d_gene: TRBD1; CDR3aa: CAIRNSGQVEGNTIYF
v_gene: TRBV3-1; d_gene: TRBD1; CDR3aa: CASRETGTEQETQYF
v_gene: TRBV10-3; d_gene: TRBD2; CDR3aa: CAIRGSGATSYNEQFF
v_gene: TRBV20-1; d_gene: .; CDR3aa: CSARGGGMNTEAFF
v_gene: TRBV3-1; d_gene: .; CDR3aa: CACRGVDNSPLHF
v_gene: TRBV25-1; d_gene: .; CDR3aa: CASSEYRGGETQYF
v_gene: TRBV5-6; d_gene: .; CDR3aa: CASSEPGLSTYEAFF
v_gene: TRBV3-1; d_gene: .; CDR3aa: CASSQNHRVAFF
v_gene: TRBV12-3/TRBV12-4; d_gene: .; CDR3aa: CASRRGGNQPQHF
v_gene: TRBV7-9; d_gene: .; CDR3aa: CASSSTGDQPQHF
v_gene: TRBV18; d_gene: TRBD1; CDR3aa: CASSPDRGQGTEAFF
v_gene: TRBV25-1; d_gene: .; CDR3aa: CASSGPTLSNQPQHF
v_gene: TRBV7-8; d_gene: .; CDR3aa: CASGERQPSYNSPLHF
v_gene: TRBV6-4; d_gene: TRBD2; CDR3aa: CASSHGLAGAPTPETQYF
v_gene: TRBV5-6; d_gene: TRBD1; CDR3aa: CASRPGQGSYNEQFF
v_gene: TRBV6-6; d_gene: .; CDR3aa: CASSYSMGAEAFF
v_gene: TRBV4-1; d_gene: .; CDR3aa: CASSLRMAGTRYNEQFF